One and the same sample provided the 5 T cell receptor beta chains below, sequenced in a study of CXCR3-negative and CXCR3-positive naive CD8 T cells. The study's findings and limits: For CXCR3-positive naive cells, TRB CDR3s were more hydrophobic than those of CXCR3-negative naive cells.

The TRB libraries of cDNA were built by UMI-labeled 5' RACE. TCRdb processed the 5' RACE reads again and assigns one entry to each CDR3 protein, with no DNA. Listed are roughly 99,000 distinct CDR3 sequences; 0.85% to 1.4% falls within the top ten. These receptors have no known antigen. The sequencing input was naive CXCR3+ CD8+ T cells from blood. Regarding subset: CD45RO-CCR7+CD27+CD95- naive CD8+ T cells expressing CXCR3 (TNR3+). Every receptor here comes from a human donor in good health. Some clones in this sample may be carry-over from other donors' samples.

This chain connects TRBV7-6 to TRBJ2-3; the D call of TRBD2 rests on TCRdb alone, since no DNA is present to check it. This CDR3 region has 16 residues. CDR1 and CDR2 (germline): SGHVS, FNYEAQ. CDR3 amino acids: CASSPTYTGGGDTQYF.

This rearrangement joins TRBV20-1 to TRBJ2-7. Germline V gene lookup returns CDR1 DFQATT and CDR2 SNEGSKA (reference sequence). This CDR3 is built from 11 residues. CDR3 amino acids: CSVYSSYEQYF.

The V gene is TRBV10-3, the J gene TRBJ2-2; the TCRdb D gene call, TRBD2, has no DNA to confirm it. The length of the CDR3 is 14 residues. CDR1 and CDR2 from the germline V gene are ENHRY and SYGVKD. The CDR3: CATEASDGTGELFF.

This chain connects TRBV5-1 to TRBJ2-5; absent DNA, TCRdb's TRBD2 call cannot be checked. The germline CDR1 and CDR2 sequences are SGHRS and YFSETQ. The CDR3 extends over 13 amino acids. The CDR3 reads CASTTSVEETQYF.

The chain has TRBV6-5 and TRBJ2-7; TCRdb's D call of TRBD2 is untestable without DNA. Germline V gene lookup returns CDR1 MNHEY and CDR2 SVGAGI. The CDR3 loop spans 13 amino acids. CDR3 in amino acids: CASSYRGRYEQYF.